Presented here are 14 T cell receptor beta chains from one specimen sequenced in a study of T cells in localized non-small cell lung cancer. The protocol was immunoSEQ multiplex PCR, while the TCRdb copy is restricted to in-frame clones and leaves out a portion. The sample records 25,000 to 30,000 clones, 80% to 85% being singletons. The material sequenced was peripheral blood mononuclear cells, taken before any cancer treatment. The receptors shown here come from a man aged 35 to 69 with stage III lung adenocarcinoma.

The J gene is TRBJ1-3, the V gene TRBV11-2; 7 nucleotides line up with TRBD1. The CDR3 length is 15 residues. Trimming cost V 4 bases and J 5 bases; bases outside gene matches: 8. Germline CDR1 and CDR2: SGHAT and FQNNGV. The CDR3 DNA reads TGTGCCAGCAGCTCGCTACGGGACAGACGAAACACCATATATTTT. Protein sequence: CASSSLRDRRNTIYF.

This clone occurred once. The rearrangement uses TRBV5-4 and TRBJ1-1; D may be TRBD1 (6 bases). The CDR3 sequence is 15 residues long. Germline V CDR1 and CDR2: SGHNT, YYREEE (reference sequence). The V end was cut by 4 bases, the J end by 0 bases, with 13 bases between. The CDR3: CASSPSPGVNTEAFF. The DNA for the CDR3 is TGTGCCAGCAGCCCCTCGCCAGGGGTGAACACTGAAGCTTTCTTT.

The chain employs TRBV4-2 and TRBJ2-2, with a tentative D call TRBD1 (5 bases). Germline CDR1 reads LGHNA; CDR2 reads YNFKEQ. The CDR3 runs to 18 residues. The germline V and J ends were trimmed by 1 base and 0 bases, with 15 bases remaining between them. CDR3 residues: CASSQGVYQGANTGELFF. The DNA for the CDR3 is TGTGCCAGCAGCCAAGGGGTGTACCAGGGTGCGAACACCGGGGAGCTGTTTTTT.

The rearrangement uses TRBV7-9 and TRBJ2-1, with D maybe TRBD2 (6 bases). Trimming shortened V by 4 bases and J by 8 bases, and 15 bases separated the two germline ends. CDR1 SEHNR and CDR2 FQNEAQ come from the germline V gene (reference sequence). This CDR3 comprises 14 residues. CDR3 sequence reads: CASSSRGTDDEQFF. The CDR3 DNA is TGTGCCAGCAGCTCCCGGGGGACCGACGATGAGCAGTTCTTC. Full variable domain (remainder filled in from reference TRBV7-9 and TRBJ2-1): DTGVSQNPRHKITKRGQNVTFRCDPISEHNRLYWYRQTLGQGPEFLTYFQNEAQLEKSRLLSDRFSAERPKGSFSTLEIQRTEQGDSAMYLCASSSRGTDDEQFFGPGTRLTVL.

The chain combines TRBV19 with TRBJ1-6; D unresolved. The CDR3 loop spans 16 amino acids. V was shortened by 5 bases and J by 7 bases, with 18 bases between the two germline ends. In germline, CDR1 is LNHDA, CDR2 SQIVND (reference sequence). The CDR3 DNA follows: TGTGCCAGTAGTTCTCAACGGCACAACATGAATTCACCCCTCCACTTT. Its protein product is CASSSQRHNMNSPLHF.

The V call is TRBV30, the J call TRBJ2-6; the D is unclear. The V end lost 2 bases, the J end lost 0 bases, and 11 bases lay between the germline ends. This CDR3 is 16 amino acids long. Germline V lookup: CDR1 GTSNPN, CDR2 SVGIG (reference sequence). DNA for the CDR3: TGTGCCTGGAGTTCGGTGTGGGGCTCTGGGGCCAACGTCCTGACTTTC. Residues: CAWSSVWGSGANVLTF.

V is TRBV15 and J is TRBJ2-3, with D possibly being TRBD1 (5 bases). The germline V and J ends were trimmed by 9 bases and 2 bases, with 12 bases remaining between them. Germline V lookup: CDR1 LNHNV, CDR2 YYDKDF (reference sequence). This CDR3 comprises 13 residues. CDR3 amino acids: CATRQSSTDTQYF. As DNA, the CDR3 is TGTGCCACACGACAGTCATCCACAGATACGCAGTATTTT.

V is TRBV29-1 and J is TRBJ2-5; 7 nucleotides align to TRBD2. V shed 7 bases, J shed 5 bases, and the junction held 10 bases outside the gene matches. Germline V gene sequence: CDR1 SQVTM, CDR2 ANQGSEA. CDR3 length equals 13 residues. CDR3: CSAAGSGRETQYF. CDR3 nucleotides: TGCAGCGCAGCCGGGTCCGGGAGGGAGACCCAGTACTTC.

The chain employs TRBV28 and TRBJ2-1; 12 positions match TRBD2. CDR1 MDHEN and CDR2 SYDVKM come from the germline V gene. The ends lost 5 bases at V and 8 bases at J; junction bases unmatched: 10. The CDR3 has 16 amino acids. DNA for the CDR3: TGTGCCAGCAGTCCGAGACTAGCGGGAGCCCGGCATGAGCAGTTCTTC. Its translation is CASSPRLAGARHEQFF.

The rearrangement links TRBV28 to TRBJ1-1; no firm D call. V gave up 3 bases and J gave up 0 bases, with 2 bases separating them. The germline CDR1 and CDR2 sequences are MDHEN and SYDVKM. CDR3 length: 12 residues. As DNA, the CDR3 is TGTGCCAGCAGTTTGATGAACACTGAAGCTTTCTTT. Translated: CASSLMNTEAFF.

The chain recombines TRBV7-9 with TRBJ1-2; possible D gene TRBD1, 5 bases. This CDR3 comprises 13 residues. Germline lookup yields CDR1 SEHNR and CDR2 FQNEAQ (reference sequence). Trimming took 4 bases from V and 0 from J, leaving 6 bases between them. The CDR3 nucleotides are TGTGCCAGCAGCTCGACAGCTAACTATGGCTACACCTTC. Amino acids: CASSSTANYGYTF.

In nucleotides, the CDR3 is TGTGCCAGCAGCGAAGACAGGGTTTGGACTGAAGCTTTCTTT. Protein: CASSEDRVWTEAFF. This chain links TRBV7-8 with TRBJ1-1, with TRBD1 matching over 7 bases. Germline lookup yields CDR1 SGHVS and CDR2 FQNEAQ. V was pared by 5 bases and J by 5 bases, with 8 bases of the junction left unmatched. There are 14 residues in the CDR3.

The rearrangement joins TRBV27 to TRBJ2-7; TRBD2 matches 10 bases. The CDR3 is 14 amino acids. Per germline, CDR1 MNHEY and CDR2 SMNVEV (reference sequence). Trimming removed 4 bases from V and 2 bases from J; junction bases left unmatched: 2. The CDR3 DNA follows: TGTGCCAGCAGTTACACTAGCGGGGCCTACGAGCAGTACTTC. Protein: CASSYTSGAYEQYF.

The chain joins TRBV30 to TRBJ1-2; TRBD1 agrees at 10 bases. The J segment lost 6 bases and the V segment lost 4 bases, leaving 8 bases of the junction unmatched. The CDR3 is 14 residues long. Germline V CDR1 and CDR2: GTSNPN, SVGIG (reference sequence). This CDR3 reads CAWTVLTGGNGYTF. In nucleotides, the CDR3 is TGTGCCTGGACAGTCTTGACAGGGGGCAATGGCTACACCTTC.